These 2 T cell receptor beta chains came from one sample sequenced in a study of blood T cell repertoires in COVID-19 (dated by TCRdb to the early 2020s). Library preparation was by the immunoSEQ multiplex PCR assay. TCRdb's version of the immuneACCESS table is confined to in-frame rearrangements and falls short of the full clone set. An unresolved V gene accounts for under half of the shortfall where checked; the remainder is of unknown origin. A total of about 230,000 clones appear in this sample, around 80% of them only once. The biggest ten clones account for 1.8% of the sample. Sequencing used PBMCs or T cells enriched from blood (not recorded which). Every receptor here comes from a man aged 55-75 years who had recovered from COVID-19.

This rearrangement joins TRBV27 to TRBJ2-1; 7 bases match TRBD1. This CDR3 is built from 11 residues. The V gene's germline CDR1 is MNHEY and CDR2 SMNVEV (reference sequence). Losses at the gene ends were 3 bases for V and 13 bases for J; bases not matched to a gene: 3. The CDR3 protein is CASSFGQAQFF. As DNA, the CDR3 is TGTGCCAGCAGTTTTGGACAGGCTCAGTTCTTC.

The V and J genes are TRBV18 and TRBJ1-2; 11 bases map to TRBD1. CDR1 and CDR2 (germline): KGHSH, LQKENI. Trimming took 2 bases from V and 7 from J; bases not matched to a gene: 6. This CDR3 spans 15 amino acids. The chain's CDR3 is CASSPTGQGESGYTF. CDR3 bases: TGTGCCAGCTCACCAACGGGACAGGGGGAGAGTGGCTACACCTTC.